This record covers a single TCR beta chain. This entry belongs to a study of blood T cell repertoires in COVID-19. The authors' processing: For nucleated cells, counts were estimated from reference gene primer amplification. This table comes from immunoSEQ multiplex PCR, and its TCRdb copy is limited to in-frame clones, with some not included. That table supplies the V and J calls and clone size; D and trimming were determined from the DNA. The sample has tens of thousands of clones, about 81% seen once; the top ten hold over 8.5%. The CDR3 sequence is 15 residues long. Germline V gene sequence: CDR1 MNHEY, CDR2 SVGAGI. V was pared by 0 bases and J by 7 bases, with 3 bases of the junction left unmatched.

The chain has TRBV6-5 and TRBJ2-2; 9 nucleotides align to TRBD2. The receptor comes from a human donor in a cohort sampled during active COVID-19. Sequencing was performed on peripheral blood. CDR3 in amino acids: CASSYSTSGYGELFF. The CDR3 coding sequence is TGTGCCAGCAGTTACTCCACTAGCGGGTACGGGGAGCTGTTTTTT.